The entry below gives a single T cell receptor beta chain sequence along with its context. It has no known antigen specificity. Nothing much larger sits one base from this clone, and base qualities are not available. The data originate from a study of shared T cell receptors in the human thymus listed by TCRdb under 2021. In terms of the full investigation: The study investigated the way shared, self-reactive T-cell receptor alpha chains are produced in the human thymus.

The method behind the library was the immunoSEQ multiplex PCR assay. This is the immuneACCESS table as TCRdb keeps it, with only in-frame sequences that have V and J called. A part of the clones is gone; compared with another copy, unresolved V genes explain less than half, and the rest is unexplained. The sample table shows approximately 580,000 clones, and 78% are seen once. The ten largest account for more than 0.01% of the sample. The same data also went into a second study, on human thymus T cells. As the second paper documents: Donors were immunologically healthy infants undergoing open corrective cardiac surgery for congenital heart defects in Finland. Thymus tissue was obtained as surgical resects removed during corrective cardiac surgery. V and J gene segment usage appeared biased in both thymic and peripheral blood repertoires. The related research found that thymic TCR repertoires overlapped highly between unrelated individuals. TCR alpha and beta repertoires from roughly eight infant thymus samples and four related peripheral blood samples were characterized in the study. The infant donors were 7 to 244 days old, and the cohort included six or seven males and a couple of females. Thymocytes were released mechanically from tissue and stored at -70 °C as pellets of roughly 8.5-32 million cells. Genomic DNA was extracted from frozen cell pellets with a QIAsymphony instrument. Using the immunoSEQ multiplex PCR assay, the TCRB and TCRAD loci were amplified from a standardized quantity of quality-controlled genomic DNA. Amplicons spanned the V(D)J region at a length sufficient to cover the CDR3 and identify V and J genes. Amplicon sequencing was performed on an Illumina platform through the commercial immunoSEQ service. Primer bias and sequencing errors were corrected using previously described methods, and TCRAD and TCRB definitions followed the IMGT database. immunoSEQ Analyzer 3.0 and VDJTools were used for repertoire analysis, which covered basic statistics, V/J segment usage, diversity estimates, rarefaction and pairwise overlap. Diversity was estimated using the Chao1, ChaoE, Efron-Thisted, Shannon and inverse Simpson indices, and was also estimated on datasets down-sampled to the size of the smallest sample. Repertoire overlap used strict matching of CDR3 nucleotide sequence, V gene and J gene, with Jaccard-based multidimensional scaling clustering. Thymus samples yielded on average approximately 800,000 unique TCRB clonotypes, compared with 80,000 to 95,000 from blood samples.

The source material was thymocytes. The source is a boy in the first two years of life with a congenital heart defect. Donor details come from another sample of the same person, matched by shared clones.

The DNA sequence is as follows: TGCGCCAGCAGCTTGTATGGCGGCAGGGGGCGTTACAATGAGCAGTTCTTC. Its translation reads: CASSLYGGRGRYNEQFF. Recombination linked TRBV5-1 to TRBJ2-1, with 8 bases aligning to TRBD1. CDR1 and CDR2, looked up from the germline V gene, are SGHRS and YFSETQ. Unmatched junction bases come to 10, with V trimmed by 1 base and J by 4 bases. The CDR3 has 17 amino acids, counting the end cysteine and phenylalanine. Of all the DNA, just the CDR3 is kept, 51 bases in frame from base 1.